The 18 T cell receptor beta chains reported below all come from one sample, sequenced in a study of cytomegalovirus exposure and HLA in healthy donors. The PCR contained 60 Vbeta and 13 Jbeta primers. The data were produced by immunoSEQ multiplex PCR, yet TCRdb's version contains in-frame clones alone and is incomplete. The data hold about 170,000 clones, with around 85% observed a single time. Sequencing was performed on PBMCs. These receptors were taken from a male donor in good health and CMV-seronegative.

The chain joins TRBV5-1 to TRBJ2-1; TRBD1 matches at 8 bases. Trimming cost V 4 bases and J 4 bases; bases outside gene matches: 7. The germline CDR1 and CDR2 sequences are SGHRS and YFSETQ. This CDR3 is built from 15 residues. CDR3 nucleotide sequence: TGCGCCAGCAGCGAGGGGACAGGAGCATACAATGAGCAGTTCTTC. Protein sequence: CASSEGTGAYNEQFF.

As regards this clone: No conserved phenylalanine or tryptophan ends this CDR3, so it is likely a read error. The CDR3 coding sequence is TGTGCCAGCACCCGACAGGGTGGAACTGAAGCTTTCCTT. Its translation: CASTRQGGTEAFL. The rearrangement uses TRBV11-2 and TRBJ1-1; TRBD1 agrees at 7 bases. This CDR3 has 13 amino acids. Germline CDR1 SGHAT, CDR2 FQNNGV. With 7 bases clipped from V and 5 bases from J, the junction kept 7 bases outside the gene matches.

Here the CDR3 DNA reads TGTGCCAGCATTTCAACGGGAGGGAAGGAGACCCAGTACTTC. Translation gives CASISTGGKETQYF. This sequence joins TRBV2 and TRBJ2-5; 8 bases are a match to TRBD2. This CDR3 is built from 14 residues. After removal of 7 bases from V and 5 bases from J, the junction contained 9 bases not matched to a gene. Germline V gene data show CDR1 as SNHLY and CDR2 as FYNNEI. Complete variable domain (other parts from reference TRBV2 and TRBJ2-5): EPEVTQTPSHQVTQMGQEVILRCVPISNHLYFYWYRQILGQKVEFLVSFYNNEISEKSEIFDDQFSVERPDGSNFTLKIRSTKLEDSAMYFCASISTGGKETQYFGPGTRLLVL.

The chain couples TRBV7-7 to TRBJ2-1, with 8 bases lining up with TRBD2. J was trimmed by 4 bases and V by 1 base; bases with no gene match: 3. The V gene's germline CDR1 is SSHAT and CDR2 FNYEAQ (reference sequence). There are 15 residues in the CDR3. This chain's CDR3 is CASSLDGGGYNEQFF. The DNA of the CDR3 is TGTGCCAGCAGCTTAGACGGGGGGGGATACAATGAGCAGTTCTTC.

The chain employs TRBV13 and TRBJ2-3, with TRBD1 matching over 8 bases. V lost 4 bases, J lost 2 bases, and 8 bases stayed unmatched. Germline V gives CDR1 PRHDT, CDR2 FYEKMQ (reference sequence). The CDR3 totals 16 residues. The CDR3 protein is CASSYRDRSYTDTQYF. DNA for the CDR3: TGTGCCAGCAGCTACCGGGACAGGTCGTACACAGATACGCAGTATTTT. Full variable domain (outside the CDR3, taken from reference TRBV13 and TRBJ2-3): AAGVIQSPRHLIKEKRETATLKCYPIPRHDTVYWYQQGPGQDPQFLISFYEKMQSDKGSIPDRFSAQQFSDYHSELNMSSLELGDSALYFCASSYRDRSYTDTQYFGPGTRLTVL.

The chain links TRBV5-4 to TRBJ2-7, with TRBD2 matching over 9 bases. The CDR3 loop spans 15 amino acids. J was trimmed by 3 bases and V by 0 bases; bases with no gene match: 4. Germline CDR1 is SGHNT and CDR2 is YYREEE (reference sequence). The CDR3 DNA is TGTGCCAGCAGCTTGGGGACTAGCGAGCGCTACGAGCAGTACTTC. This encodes CASSLGTSERYEQYF.

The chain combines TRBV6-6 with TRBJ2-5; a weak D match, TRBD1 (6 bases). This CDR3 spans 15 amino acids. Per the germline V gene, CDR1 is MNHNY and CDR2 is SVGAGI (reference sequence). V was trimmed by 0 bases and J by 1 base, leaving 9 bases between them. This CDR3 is CASSYSMTGQETQYF. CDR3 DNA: TGTGCCAGCAGTTACTCTATGACAGGCCAAGAGACCCAGTACTTC.

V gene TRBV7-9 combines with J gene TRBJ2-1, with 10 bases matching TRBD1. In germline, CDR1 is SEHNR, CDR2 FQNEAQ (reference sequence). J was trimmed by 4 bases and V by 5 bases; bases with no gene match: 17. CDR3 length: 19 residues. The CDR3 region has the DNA TGTGCCAGCAGCCTTAGTCCCGGGACAGGGGCCCTAAAATACAATGAGCAGTTCTTC. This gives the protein CASSLSPGTGALKYNEQFF.

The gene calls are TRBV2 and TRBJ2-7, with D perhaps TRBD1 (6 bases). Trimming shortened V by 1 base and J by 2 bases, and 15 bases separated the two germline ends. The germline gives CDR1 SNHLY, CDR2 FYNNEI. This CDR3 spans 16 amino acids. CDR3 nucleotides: TGTGCCAGCAGTGAAGTCGGTGCAGGGGTTCCCTACGAGCAGTACTTC. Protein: CASSEVGAGVPYEQYF.

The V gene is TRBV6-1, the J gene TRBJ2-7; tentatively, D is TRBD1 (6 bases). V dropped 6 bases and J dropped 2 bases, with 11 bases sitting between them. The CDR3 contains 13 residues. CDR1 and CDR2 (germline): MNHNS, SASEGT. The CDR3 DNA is TGTGCCAGCAGACGGACAGAGACCTACGAGCAGTACTTC. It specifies CASRRTETYEQYF.

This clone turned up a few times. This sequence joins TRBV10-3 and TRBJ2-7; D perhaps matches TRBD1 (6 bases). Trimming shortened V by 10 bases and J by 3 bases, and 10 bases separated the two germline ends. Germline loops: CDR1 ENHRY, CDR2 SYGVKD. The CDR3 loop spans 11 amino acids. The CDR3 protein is CATQQGYEQYF. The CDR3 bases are TGTGCCACTCAACAGGGCTACGAGCAGTACTTC.

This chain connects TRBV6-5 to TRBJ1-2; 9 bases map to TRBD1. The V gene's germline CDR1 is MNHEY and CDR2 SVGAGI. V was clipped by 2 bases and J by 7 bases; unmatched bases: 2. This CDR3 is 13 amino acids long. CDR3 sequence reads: CASSYADRGGYTF. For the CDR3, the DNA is TGTGCCAGCAGTTACGCGGACAGGGGTGGCTACACCTTC.

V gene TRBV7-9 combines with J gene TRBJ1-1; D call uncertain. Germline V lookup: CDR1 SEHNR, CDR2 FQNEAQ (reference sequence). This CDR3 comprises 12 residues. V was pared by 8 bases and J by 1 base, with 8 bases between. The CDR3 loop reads CASFRGNTEAFF. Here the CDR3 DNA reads TGTGCCAGCTTTCGGGGGAACACTGAAGCTTTCTTT.

The CDR3, as DNA: TGTGCCAGCAGTTACAGAGGGGGCTCGAGTTCACCCCTCCACTTT. Protein product: CASSYRGGSSSPLHF. The V call is TRBV6-5, the J call TRBJ1-6; 7 nucleotides agree with TRBD1. J gave up 9 bases and V 2 bases, and 7 bases lay outside the gene matches. CDR1 and CDR2 (germline): MNHEY, SVGAGI. CDR3 size: 15 residues.

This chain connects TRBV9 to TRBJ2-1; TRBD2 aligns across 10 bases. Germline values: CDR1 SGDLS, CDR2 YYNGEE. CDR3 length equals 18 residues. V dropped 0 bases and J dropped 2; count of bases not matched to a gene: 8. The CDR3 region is CASSVVGSGGSAYNEQFF. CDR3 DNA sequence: TGTGCCAGCAGCGTAGTCGGTAGCGGGGGGTCCGCCTACAATGAGCAGTTCTTC.

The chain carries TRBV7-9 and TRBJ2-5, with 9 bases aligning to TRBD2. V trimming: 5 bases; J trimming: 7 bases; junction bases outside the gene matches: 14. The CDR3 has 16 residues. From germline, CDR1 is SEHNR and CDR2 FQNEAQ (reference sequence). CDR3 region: CASSQDLAGAGGTQYF. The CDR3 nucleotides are TGTGCCAGCAGCCAGGATTTAGCGGGGGCCGGGGGGACCCAGTACTTC.

The CDR3 protein is CASSPNMGGDTEAFF. CDR3 DNA: TGTGCCAGCTCTCCGAACATGGGAGGGGACACTGAAGCTTTCTTT. The rearrangement uses TRBV18 and TRBJ1-1; a weak D match, TRBD1 (5 bases). The ends were cut back, 6 bases at V and 3 bases at J, with 17 bases in the middle. The germline CDR1 and CDR2 sequences are KGHSH and LQKENI. This CDR3 comprises 15 residues.

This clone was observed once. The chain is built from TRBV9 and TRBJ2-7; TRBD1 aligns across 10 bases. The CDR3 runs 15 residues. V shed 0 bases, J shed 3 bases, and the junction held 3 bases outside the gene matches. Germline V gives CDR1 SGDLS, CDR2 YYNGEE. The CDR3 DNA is TGTGCCAGCAGCGTAGGGACAGGGGGGGTCTACGAGCAGTACTTC. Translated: CASSVGTGGVYEQYF.